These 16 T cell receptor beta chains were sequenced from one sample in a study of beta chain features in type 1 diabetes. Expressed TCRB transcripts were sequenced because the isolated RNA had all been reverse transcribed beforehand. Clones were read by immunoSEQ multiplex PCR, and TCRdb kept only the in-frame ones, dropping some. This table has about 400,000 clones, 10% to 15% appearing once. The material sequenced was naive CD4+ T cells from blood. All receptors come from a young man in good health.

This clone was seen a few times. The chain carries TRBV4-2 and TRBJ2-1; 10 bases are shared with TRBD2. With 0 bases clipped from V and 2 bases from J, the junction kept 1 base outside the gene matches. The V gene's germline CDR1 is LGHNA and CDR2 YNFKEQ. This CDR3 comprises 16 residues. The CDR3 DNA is TGTGCCAGCAGCCAAGATAGCGGGGGGACCTACAATGAGCAGTTCTTC. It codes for CASSQDSGGTYNEQFF.

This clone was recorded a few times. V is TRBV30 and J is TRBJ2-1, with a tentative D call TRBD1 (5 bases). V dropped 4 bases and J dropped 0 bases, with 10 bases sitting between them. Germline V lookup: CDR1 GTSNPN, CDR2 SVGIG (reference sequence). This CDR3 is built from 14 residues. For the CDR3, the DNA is TGTGCCTGGACAGGGCTCAGCTCCTACAATGAGCAGTTCTTC. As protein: CAWTGLSSYNEQFF.

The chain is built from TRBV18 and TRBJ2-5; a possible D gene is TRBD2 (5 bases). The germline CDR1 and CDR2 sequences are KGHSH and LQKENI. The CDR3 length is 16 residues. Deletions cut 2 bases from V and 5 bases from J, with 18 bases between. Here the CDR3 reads CASSPSARQTGETQYF. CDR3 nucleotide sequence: TGTGCCAGCTCACCAAGTGCCAGACAAACGGGGGAGACCCAGTACTTC.

The CDR3 loop is CAISDKREGTDTQYF. Here the CDR3 DNA reads TGTGCCATCAGTGATAAGCGGGAGGGGACAGATACGCAGTATTTT. The V and J genes are TRBV10-3 and TRBJ2-3; 10 bases match TRBD2. After removal of 3 bases from V and 3 bases from J, the junction contained 3 bases not matched to a gene. This CDR3 comprises 15 residues. Looked up from germline, CDR1 is ENHRY and CDR2 is SYGVKD.

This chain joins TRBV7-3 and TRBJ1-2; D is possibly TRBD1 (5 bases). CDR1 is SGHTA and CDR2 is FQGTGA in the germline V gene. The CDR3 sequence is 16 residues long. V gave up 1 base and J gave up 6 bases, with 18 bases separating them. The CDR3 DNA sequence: TGTGCCAGCAGCTTAATAGGGGCGCGCGGAAGGGATGGCTACACCTTC. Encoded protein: CASSLIGARGRDGYTF. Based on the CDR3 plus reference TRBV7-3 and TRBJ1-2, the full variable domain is GAGVSQTPSNKVTEKGKYVELRCDPISGHTALYWYRQSLGQGPEFLIYFQGTGAADDSGLPNDRFFAVRPEGSVSTLKIQRTERGDSAVYLCASSLIGARGRDGYTFGSGTRLTVV.

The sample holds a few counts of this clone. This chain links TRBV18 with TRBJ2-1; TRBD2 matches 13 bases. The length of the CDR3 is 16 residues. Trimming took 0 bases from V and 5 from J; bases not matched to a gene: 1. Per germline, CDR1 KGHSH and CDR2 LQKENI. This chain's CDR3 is CASSPPGTSGDNEQFF. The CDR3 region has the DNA TGTGCCAGCTCACCACCCGGGACTAGCGGGGACAATGAGCAGTTCTTC.

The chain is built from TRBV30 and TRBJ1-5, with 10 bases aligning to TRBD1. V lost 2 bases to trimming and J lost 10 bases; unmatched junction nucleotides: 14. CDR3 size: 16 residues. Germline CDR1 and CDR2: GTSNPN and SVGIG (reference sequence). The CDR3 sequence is CAWSPSFGQGEEPQHF. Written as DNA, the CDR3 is TGTGCCTGGAGTCCTTCCTTTGGACAGGGGGAGGAACCCCAGCATTTT. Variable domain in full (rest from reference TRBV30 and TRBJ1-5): SQTIHQWPATLVQPVGSPLSLECTVEGTSNPNLYWYRQAAGRGLQLLFYSVGIGQISSEVPQNLSASRPQDRQFILSSKKLLLSDSGFYLCAWSPSFGQGEEPQHFGDGTRLSIL.

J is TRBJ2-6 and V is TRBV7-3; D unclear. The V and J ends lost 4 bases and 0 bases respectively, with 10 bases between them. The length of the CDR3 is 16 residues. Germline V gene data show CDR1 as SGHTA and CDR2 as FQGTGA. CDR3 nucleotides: TGTGCCAGCAGCTCTTACGTGAGCTCTGGGGCCAACGTCCTGACTTTC. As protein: CASSSYVSSGANVLTF. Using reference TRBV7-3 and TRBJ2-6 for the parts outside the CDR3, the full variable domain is GAGVSQTPSNKVTEKGKYVELRCDPISGHTALYWYRQSLGQGPEFLIYFQGTGAADDSGLPNDRFFAVRPEGSVSTLKIQRTERGDSAVYLCASSSYVSSGANVLTFGAGSRLTVL.

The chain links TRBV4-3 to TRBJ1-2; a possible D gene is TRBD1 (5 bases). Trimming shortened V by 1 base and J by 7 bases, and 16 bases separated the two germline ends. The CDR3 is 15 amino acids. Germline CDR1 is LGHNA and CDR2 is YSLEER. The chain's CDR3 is CASSQASLRGGGYTF. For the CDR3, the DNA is TGCGCCAGCAGCCAAGCCAGTCTTAGGGGTGGTGGCTACACCTTC.

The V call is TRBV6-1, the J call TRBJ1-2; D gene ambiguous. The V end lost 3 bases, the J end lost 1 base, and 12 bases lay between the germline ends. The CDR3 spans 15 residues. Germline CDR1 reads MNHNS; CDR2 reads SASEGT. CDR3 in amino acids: CASSETPGDNYGYTF. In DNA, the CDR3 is TGTGCCAGCAGTGAGACGCCAGGTGATAACTATGGCTACACCTTC.

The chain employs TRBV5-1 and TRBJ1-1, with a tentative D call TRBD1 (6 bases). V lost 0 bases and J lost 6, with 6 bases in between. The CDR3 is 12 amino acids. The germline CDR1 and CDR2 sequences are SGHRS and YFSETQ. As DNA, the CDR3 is TGCGCCAGCAGCTTGGGACAGGCTGAAGCTTTCTTT. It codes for CASSLGQAEAFF.

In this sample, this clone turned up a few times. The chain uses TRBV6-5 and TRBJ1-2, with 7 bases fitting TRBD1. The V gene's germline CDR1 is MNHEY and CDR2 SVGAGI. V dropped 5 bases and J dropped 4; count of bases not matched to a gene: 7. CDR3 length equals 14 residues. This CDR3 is CASSRPGQLYGYTF. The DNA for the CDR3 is TGTGCCAGCAGTCGACCGGGACAGCTCTATGGCTACACCTTC.

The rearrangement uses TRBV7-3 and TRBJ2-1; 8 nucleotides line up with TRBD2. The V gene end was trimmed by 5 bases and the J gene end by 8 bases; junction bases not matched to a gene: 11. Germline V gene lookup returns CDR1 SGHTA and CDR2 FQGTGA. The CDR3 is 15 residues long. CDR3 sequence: CASSANGLALDEQFF. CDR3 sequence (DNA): TGTGCCAGCAGCGCAAACGGACTAGCATTAGATGAGCAGTTCTTC.

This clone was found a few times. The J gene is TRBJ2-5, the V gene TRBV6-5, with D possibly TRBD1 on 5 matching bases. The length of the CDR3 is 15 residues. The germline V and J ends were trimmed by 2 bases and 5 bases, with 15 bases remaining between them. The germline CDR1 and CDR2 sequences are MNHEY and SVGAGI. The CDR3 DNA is TGTGCCAGCAGTTACGGGGCCGCAGGGTGGGAGACCCAGTACTTC. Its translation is CASSYGAAGWETQYF.

The CDR3 sequence is CAWSVDRGRFEQYF. The CDR3 bases are TGTGCCTGGAGTGTAGACAGGGGGCGATTCGAGCAGTACTTC. The V call is TRBV30, the J call TRBJ2-7, with 10 bases lining up with TRBD1. This CDR3 region has 14 residues. Looked up from germline, CDR1 is GTSNPN and CDR2 is SVGIG (reference sequence). The V segment lost 0 bases and the J segment 6 bases; nucleotides outside the gene matches: 5.

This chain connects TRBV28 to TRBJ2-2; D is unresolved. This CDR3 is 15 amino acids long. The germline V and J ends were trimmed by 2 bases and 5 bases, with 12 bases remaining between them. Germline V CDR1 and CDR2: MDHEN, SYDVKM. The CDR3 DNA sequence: TGTGCCAGCAGTTTACCGCTCTCCGGGACCGGGGAGCTGTTTTTT. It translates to CASSLPLSGTGELFF.